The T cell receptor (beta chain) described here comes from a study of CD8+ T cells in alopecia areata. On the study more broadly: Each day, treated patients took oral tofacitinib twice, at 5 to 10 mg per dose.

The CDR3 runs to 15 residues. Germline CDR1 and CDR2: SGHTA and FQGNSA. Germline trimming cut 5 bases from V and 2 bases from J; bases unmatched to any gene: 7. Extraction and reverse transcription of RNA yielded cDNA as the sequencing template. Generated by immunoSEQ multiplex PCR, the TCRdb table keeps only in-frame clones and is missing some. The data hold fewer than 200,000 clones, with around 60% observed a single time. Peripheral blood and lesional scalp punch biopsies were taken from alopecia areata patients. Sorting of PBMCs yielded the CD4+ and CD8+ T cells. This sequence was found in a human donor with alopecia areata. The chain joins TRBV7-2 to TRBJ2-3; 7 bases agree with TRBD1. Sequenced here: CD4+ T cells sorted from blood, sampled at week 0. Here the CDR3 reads CASSPRTGLTDTQYF. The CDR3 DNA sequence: TGTGCCAGCAGCCCAAGGACAGGTCTCACAGATACGCAGTATTTT.